This is a list of T cell receptor beta chains from one sample in a study of shared clonotypes between healthy human individuals. Clones were read by immunoSEQ multiplex PCR, and TCRdb kept only the in-frame ones, dropping some. The table records some 630,000 clones, 90% to 97% of them present only once. The sample taken for sequencing was naive CD8+ T cells sorted from blood. All receptors come from a woman under 40 in good health. Each CDR3 is given with its conserved first and last residue. D genes are given only for firm matches. Where a row states a size, it is once, few, many or the class of an expanded clone; other rows omit it.

CDR3: CASSHHQPQHF
DNA: TGTGCCAGCAGCCACCATCAGCCCCAGCATTTT
size: few
J: TRBJ1-5
D: -
V: TRBV21-1

CDR3: CAIDLASNQPQHF
DNA: TGTGCCATCGATCTCGCTTCCAATCAGCCCCAGCATTTT
size: once
J: TRBJ1-5
D: -
V: TRBV10-3

CDR3: CASSGGGRATYEQYF
DNA: TGTGCCAGCAGCGGAGGCGGGAGGGCTACTTACGAGCAGTACTTC
size: -
J: TRBJ2-7
D: TRBD2
V: TRBV9

CDR3: CASSQDRGTGSYEQYF
DNA: TGTGCCAGCAGCCAAGATCGTGGGACAGGCTCCTACGAGCAGTACTTC
size: -
J: TRBJ2-7
D: TRBD1
V: TRBV14

CDR3: CASRPRDTSYEQYF
DNA: TGTGCCAGCAGACCCCGGGACACCTCCTACGAGCAGTACTTC
size: once
J: TRBJ2-7
D: -
V: TRBV2

CDR3: CASSVGAGVREQYF
DNA: TGTGCCAGCAGCGTAGGGGCAGGGGTCCGGGAGCAGTACTTC
size: -
J: TRBJ2-7
D: -
V: TRBV9

CDR3: CASSYSAGESWHEQFF
DNA: TGTGCCAGCAGTTATTCAGCGGGAGAGAGTTGGCATGAGCAGTTCTTC
size: -
J: TRBJ2-1
D: TRBD2
V: TRBV6-5

CDR3: CASSQSETQYF
DNA: TGTGCCAGCAGCCAATCCGAGACCCAGTACTTC
size: -
J: TRBJ2-5
D: -
V: TRBV11-2

CDR3: CSVEGARGRSNNEQFF
DNA: TGCAGCGTTGAAGGTGCCAGGGGGCGATCGAACAATGAGCAGTTCTTC
size: -
J: TRBJ2-1
D: TRBD1
V: TRBV29-1

CDR3: CASSLQTGANEKLFF
DNA: TGTGCCAGCAGTCTCCAGACAGGGGCTAATGAAAAACTGTTTTTT
size: -
J: TRBJ1-4
D: TRBD1
V: TRBV27

CDR3: CASMPTSEGYTF
DNA: TGTGCCAGCATGCCCACGTCGGAAGGCTACACCTTC
size: once
J: TRBJ1-2
D: -
V: TRBV28

CDR3: CAITRGLRNYGYTF
DNA: TGTGCCATTACCAGGGGGCTCAGGAACTATGGCTACACCTTC
size: -
J: TRBJ1-2
D: TRBD1
V: TRBV2

CDR3: CASSLLAKYEQYF
DNA: TGTGCCAGCAGCTTACTAGCGAAGTACGAGCAGTACTTC
size: -
J: TRBJ2-7
D: -
V: TRBV11-1

CDR3: CASSWGPGTSENEQYF
DNA: TGTGCCAGCAGTTGGGGGCCCGGGACTAGCGAGAACGAGCAGTACTTC
size: -
J: TRBJ2-7
D: TRBD2
V: TRBV27

CDR3: CASSIGLGYNEQFF
DNA: TGTGCCAGTAGTATCGGACTGGGTTACAATGAGCAGTTCTTC
size: -
J: TRBJ2-1
D: -
V: TRBV19

CDR3: CASSLSLAEVLNEQFF
DNA: TGCGCCAGCAGCCTCTCACTAGCGGAGGTCCTAAATGAGCAGTTCTTC
size: -
J: TRBJ2-1
D: TRBD2
V: TRBV5-1

CDR3: CASSVAERDYEQYF
DNA: TGTGCCAGTAGTGTAGCGGAAAGGGACTACGAGCAGTACTTC
size: -
J: TRBJ2-7
D: -
V: TRBV19

CDR3: CASSLRGTEAFF
DNA: TGCGCCAGCAGCTTGAGAGGGACTGAAGCTTTCTTT
size: -
J: TRBJ1-1
D: -
V: TRBV5-1

CDR3: CASSLVAGWGNEQFF
DNA: TGTGCCAGCAGCTTAGTAGCGGGGTGGGGGAATGAGCAGTTCTTC
size: -
J: TRBJ2-1
D: TRBD2
V: TRBV7-9

CDR3: CASSPTSGINTGELFF
DNA: TGTGCCAGCAGTCCTACTAGCGGGATAAACACCGGGGAGCTGTTTTTT
size: -
J: TRBJ2-2
D: TRBD2
V: TRBV28

CDR3: CASSITYSYNEQFF
DNA: TGTGCCAGTAGTATAACTTATTCCTACAATGAGCAGTTCTTC
size: once
J: TRBJ2-1
D: -
V: TRBV19

CDR3: CASSLRDNEQFF
DNA: TGTGCCAGCAGCTTGAGGGACAATGAGCAGTTCTTC
size: -
J: TRBJ2-1
D: -
V: TRBV5-6